The entry that follows covers one T cell receptor (beta chain) sequence. Its specificity is not known. Sequenced by immunoSEQ multiplex PCR; TCRdb stores in-frame clones only, minus some. The data show under 40,000 clones, with roughly four fifths seen just once and roughly 17% held by the top ten. This sample was taken from a study of PD-1 blockade in classical Hodgkin lymphoma. Regarding the study as a whole: Patients who responded completely had about the same baseline diversity as newly diagnosed patients.

As for time point: cycle 4 day 1 (C4D1), after about 6 weeks of nivolumab. No patient escaped relapse after autologous stem cell transplantation, and brentuximab vedotin exposure varied. Relapsed/refractory classical Hodgkin lymphoma patients had complete, partial or progressive responses. V dropped 4 bases and J dropped 7; count of bases not matched to a gene: 16. The germline CDR1 and CDR2 sequences are SGHVS and FQNEAQ. The CDR3 length is 18 residues. The TCR comes from a human donor with classical Hodgkin lymphoma. This rearrangement joins TRBV7-8 to TRBJ2-1, with 10 bases fitting TRBD2. The material sequenced was peripheral blood mononuclear cells (PBMCs), taken before the fourth cycle of nivolumab. CDR3 bases: TGTGCCAGCAGCTGGCTAGCGGGGGTGACTACAAAGGGAAATGAGCAGTTCTTC. Protein: CASSWLAGVTTKGNEQFF.